This record covers a single T cell receptor (beta chain). Those who donated, Caucasian adults without exception, all lived in Nashville, Tennessee. Subsets obtained from CD4+ cells comprised CD45RA+ naive and CD45RA-negative memory cells. This record comes from a study of shared clonotypes between healthy human individuals. Only in-frame clones appear in the TCRdb table, and some are missing; sequencing was by immunoSEQ multiplex PCR. There are roughly 2 million clones in the sample; approximately 95% occur only once, and approximately 0.13% lies in the top ten. Source material: naive CD4+ T cells sorted from blood. Described subset: CD45RA+ positively selected. This clonotype was sampled from a man between 18 and 29 years old in good health.

Written as DNA, the CDR3 is TGCGCCAGCAGTGGGACTAGCGGAAGCCCCTACGAGCAGTACTTC. Translated: CASSGTSGSPYEQYF. The V call is TRBV10-1, the J call TRBJ2-7, with 10 bases that match TRBD2. The ends lost 4 bases at V and 2 bases at J; junction bases unmatched: 5. CDR3 length: 15 residues. The germline CDR1 and CDR2 sequences are WNHNN and SYGVQD (reference sequence).